Below are 26 T cell receptor beta chains sequenced from a single sample in a study of cytomegalovirus exposure and HLA in healthy donors. In the PCR, 60 Vbeta and 13 Jbeta primers were used. This table comes from immunoSEQ multiplex PCR, and its TCRdb copy is limited to in-frame clones, with some not included. The sample lists tens of thousands of clones, over 70% occurring once. Source material: PBMCs. The receptor source for this set is a man aged 45-65 years in good health and CMV-seropositive.

This clone has just a few counts. The rearrangement uses TRBV30 and TRBJ2-7; 11 bases map to TRBD1. Germline V gene lookup returns CDR1 GTSNPN and CDR2 SVGIG (reference sequence). The CDR3 sequence is 15 residues long. V shed 3 bases, J shed 5 bases, and the junction held 9 bases outside the gene matches. In nucleotides, the CDR3 is TGTGCCTGGAGGGCCCGAGGGACAGGGGGACACGAGCAGTACTTC. Its protein is CAWRARGTGGHEQYF.

The V and J genes are TRBV13 and TRBJ1-2; D is unclear. Deletions cut 0 bases from V and 4 bases from J, with 6 bases between. The CDR3 consists of 13 residues. Germline V gives CDR1 PRHDT, CDR2 FYEKMQ (reference sequence). The CDR3 sequence: CASSLGQFYGYTF. In nucleotides, the CDR3 is TGTGCCAGCAGCTTAGGACAGTTCTATGGCTACACCTTC.

The V call is TRBV6-4, the J call TRBJ1-2; D is perhaps TRBD1 (5 bases). The CDR3 length is 14 residues. Germline loops: CDR1 MRHNA, CDR2 SNTAGT. Trimming removed 4 bases from V and 8 bases from J, with 17 bases in between. DNA for the CDR3: TGTGCCAGCAGTGCCAGCAGGGCGGGAGCGGGCTACACCTTC. It specifies CASSASRAGAGYTF.

The chain joins TRBV7-9 to TRBJ1-4; D gene unclear. CDR3 length equals 15 residues. Looked up from germline, CDR1 is SEHNR and CDR2 is FQNEAQ (reference sequence). V dropped 5 bases and J dropped 8 bases, with 18 bases sitting between them. This chain's CDR3 is CASSPDAPVREKLFF. In DNA, the CDR3 is TGTGCCAGCAGCCCAGACGCACCGGTGCGGGAAAAACTGTTTTTT.

This clone was picked up one time. The rearrangement links TRBV30 to TRBJ2-1; TRBD2 agrees at 7 bases. The trim removed 2 bases at V and 3 bases at J, leaving 7 bases unmatched. The CDR3 extends over 15 amino acids. Germline V gene sequence: CDR1 GTSNPN, CDR2 SVGIG (reference sequence). CDR3: CAWSSGGGFYNEQFF. The CDR3 region has the DNA TGTGCCTGGAGTTCTGGGGGGGGGTTCTACAATGAGCAGTTCTTC.

CDR3 sequence reads: CASSLWASGANTGELFF. The CDR3, as DNA: TGTGCCAGCAGCTTATGGGCTAGCGGAGCAAACACCGGGGAGCTGTTTTTT. The chain couples TRBV7-8 to TRBJ2-2, with TRBD2 identical over 7 bases. The CDR3 runs 17 residues. CDR1 SGHVS and CDR2 FQNEAQ come from the germline V gene. V lost 2 bases to trimming and J lost 2 bases; unmatched junction nucleotides: 8.

The chain uses TRBV7-2 and TRBJ2-5; TRBD2 might be the D (6 bases). The CDR3 extends over 15 amino acids. Germline CDR1 is SGHTA and CDR2 is FQGNSA. Trimming cost V 5 bases and J 5 bases, with 18 bases left between them. CDR3 sequence reads: CASSPTGPGVETQYF. CDR3 bases: TGTGCCAGCAGCCCCACGGGCCCGGGGGTTGAGACCCAGTACTTC.

This chain joins TRBV19 and TRBJ2-1; 7 bases are a match to TRBD2. Germline trimming cut 8 bases from V and 1 base from J; bases unmatched to any gene: 2. The V gene's germline CDR1 is LNHDA and CDR2 SQIVND (reference sequence). The CDR3 runs 13 residues. In DNA form, the CDR3 reads TGTGCCAGTGCGGGAGTGTCCTACAATGAGCAGTTCTTC. Encoded protein: CASAGVSYNEQFF.

This chain links TRBV6-5 with TRBJ2-7; 8 bases map to TRBD2. Germline CDR1 MNHEY, CDR2 SVGAGI. The CDR3 consists of 15 residues. V lost 6 bases, J lost 6 bases, and 13 bases stayed unmatched. CDR3 region: CASSYGGGLSGEQYF. CDR3 DNA sequence: TGTGCCAGCAGCTACGGGGGGGGACTAAGTGGCGAGCAGTACTTC.

The chain links TRBV7-2 to TRBJ1-2; 9 bases are a match to TRBD1. J lost 5 bases, V lost 5 bases, and 6 bases had no gene match. The V gene's germline CDR1 is SGHTA and CDR2 FQGNSA. This CDR3 has 14 residues. The CDR3 nucleotides are TGTGCCAGCAGCCCACAGGGGGCGCGTTATGGCTACACCTTC. Amino acid sequence: CASSPQGARYGYTF.

The chain recombines TRBV11-1 with TRBJ1-6, with 9 bases identical to TRBD1. Germline CDR1 SGHAT, CDR2 FQDESV (reference sequence). CDR3 size: 15 residues. Germline trimming cut 0 bases from V and 9 bases from J; bases unmatched to any gene: 3. The CDR3 spells CASSLALDRGSPLHF. The CDR3 DNA reads TGTGCCAGCAGCTTAGCGCTGGACAGGGGTTCACCCCTCCACTTT. The full variable domain, rest sourced from reference TRBV11-1 and TRBJ1-6, is EAEVAQSPRYKITEKSQAVAFWCDPISGHATLYWYRQILGQGPELLVQFQDESVVDDSQLPKDRFSAERLKGVDSTLKIQPAELGDSAMYLCASSLALDRGSPLHFGNGTRLTVT.

This sequence joins TRBV9 and TRBJ2-7, with 12 positions matching TRBD2. CDR1 SGDLS and CDR2 YYNGEE come from the germline V gene. J was trimmed by 2 bases and V by 0 bases; bases with no gene match: 3. CDR3 length equals 16 residues. CDR3 loop: CASSVEGTSGPYEQYF. CDR3 DNA sequence: TGTGCCAGCAGCGTAGAGGGGACTAGCGGGCCCTACGAGCAGTACTTC.

This clone was seen a single time. The chain uses TRBV6-6 and TRBJ2-1, with 10 nucleotides matching TRBD1. Germline assignment: CDR1 MNHNY and CDR2 SVGAGI (reference sequence). V lost 10 bases and J lost 7; bases outside the gene matches: 7. CDR3 length equals 13 residues. The CDR3 DNA reads TGTGCCAACGCCCGGGACAGGGGTAATGAGCAGTTCTTC. Protein sequence: CANARDRGNEQFF.

The count of this clone is one. This sequence joins TRBV7-9 and TRBJ2-2, with D perhaps matching TRBD2 (6 bases). Trimming took 8 bases from V and 7 from J, leaving 26 bases between them. This CDR3 contains 17 residues. CDR1 is SEHNR and CDR2 is FQNEAQ in the germline V gene (reference sequence). The CDR3 coding sequence is TGTGCCAGCTTCTTCAGTCTAGCGAACGCCGGGGGCGGGGAGCTGTTTTTT. Protein: CASFFSLANAGGGELFF. Combining the CDR3 with reference TRBV7-9 and TRBJ2-2 gives the whole variable domain DTGVSQNPRHKITKRGQNVTFRCDPISEHNRLYWYRQTLGQGPEFLTYFQNEAQLEKSRLLSDRFSAERPKGSFSTLEIQRTEQGDSAMYLCASFFSLANAGGGELFFGEGSRLTVL.

The genes are TRBV14 and TRBJ2-3; 8 nucleotides line up with TRBD1. The CDR3 loop spans 17 amino acids. Looked up from germline, CDR1 is SGHDN and CDR2 is FVKESK. V shed 3 bases and J 3 bases; nucleotides not matched to a gene: 11. The CDR3 here is CASSHFHRGFGTDTQYF. CDR3 DNA sequence: TGTGCCAGCAGCCATTTTCACAGGGGGTTCGGAACAGATACGCAGTATTTT.

This chain links TRBV7-9 with TRBJ1-5, with 9 bases fitting TRBD1. Germline CDR1 and CDR2: SEHNR and FQNEAQ (reference sequence). The V gene end was trimmed by 6 bases and the J gene end by 5 bases; junction bases not matched to a gene: 8. This CDR3 spans 15 amino acids. Here the CDR3 DNA reads TGTGCCAGCAGTACCAGCACAGGGGGCCATCAGCCCCAGCATTTT. Translation: CASSTSTGGHQPQHF.

This sequence joins TRBV7-9 and TRBJ2-1; D gene unclear. CDR1 and CDR2 (germline): SEHNR, FQNEAQ (reference sequence). The CDR3 extends over 15 amino acids. V gave up 5 bases and J gave up 6 bases, with 17 bases separating them. The CDR3 nucleotides are TGTGCCAGCAGCCCCAAGATTCGAATCGGCAATGAGCAGTTCTTC. Translation gives CASSPKIRIGNEQFF. Combining the CDR3 with reference TRBV7-9 and TRBJ2-1 gives the whole variable domain DTGVSQNPRHKITKRGQNVTFRCDPISEHNRLYWYRQTLGQGPEFLTYFQNEAQLEKSRLLSDRFSAERPKGSFSTLEIQRTEQGDSAMYLCASSPKIRIGNEQFFGPGTRLTVL.

The gene calls are TRBV15 and TRBJ2-7; 14 nucleotides agree with TRBD2. This CDR3 has 17 amino acids. Germline assignment: CDR1 LNHNV and CDR2 YYDKDF (reference sequence). J gave up 5 bases and V 3 bases, and 9 bases lay outside the gene matches. The CDR3 region has the DNA TGTGCCACCAGCAGGGGGACTAGCGGGAGAGGGGGGCACGAGCAGTACTTC. Its translation: CATSRGTSGRGGHEQYF.

The CDR3 sequence is CASSLAGLAGRADTQYF. CDR3 in DNA: TGTGCCAGCAGCTTGGCGGGACTAGCGGGACGGGCAGATACGCAGTATTTT. This sequence joins TRBV5-4 and TRBJ2-3; 13 bases fit TRBD2. V lost 0 bases, J lost 4 bases, and 5 bases stayed unmatched. CDR3 length: 17 residues. CDR1 and CDR2 (germline): SGHNT, YYREEE (reference sequence).

V usage is TRBV6-4 and J usage is TRBJ2-5; TRBD2 matches at 8 bases. J was trimmed by 6 bases and V by 9 bases; bases with no gene match: 9. The germline V gene has CDR1 MRHNA and CDR2 SNTAGT. This CDR3 is 13 amino acids long. The DNA of the CDR3 is TGTGCCAGTTCAGACGGGAGGGGAAAGACCCAGTACTTC. Protein: CASSDGRGKTQYF.

In this sample, this clone turned up a few times. The rearrangement links TRBV7-9 to TRBJ1-1; D gene ambiguous. The V end lost 10 bases, the J end lost 3 bases, and 12 bases lay between the germline ends. Germline assignment: CDR1 SEHNR and CDR2 FQNEAQ (reference sequence). The CDR3 is made up of 12 amino acids. CDR3 DNA: TGTGCCACATCAGGTACCTACACTGAAGCTTTCTTT. Its translation is CATSGTYTEAFF.

CDR3 sequence: CASSNMAGGRNEQYF. Written as DNA, the CDR3 is TGTGCCAGCAGTAATATGGCGGGAGGGAGGAACGAGCAGTACTTC. The V gene is TRBV2, the J gene TRBJ2-7, with 9 bases aligning to TRBD2. Germline lookup yields CDR1 SNHLY and CDR2 FYNNEI. CDR3 length: 15 residues. The V gene end was trimmed by 5 bases and the J gene end by 5 bases; junction bases not matched to a gene: 10.

This clone rates as medium-sized. V gene TRBV4-1 combines with J gene TRBJ2-7; D might be TRBD1 (5 bases). In germline, CDR1 is MGHRA, CDR2 YSYEKL. V was trimmed by 4 bases and J by 1 base, leaving 11 bases between them. This CDR3 is built from 14 residues. The CDR3 region has the DNA TGCGCCAGCAGCCCTGGGCCAGGGTCCTACGAGCAGTACTTC. Translating gives CASSPGPGSYEQYF.

This rearrangement joins TRBV4-1 to TRBJ2-1; the D gene is possibly TRBD1 (6 bases). Per the germline V gene, CDR1 is MGHRA and CDR2 is YSYEKL. V was shortened by 0 bases and J by 3 bases, with 12 bases between the two germline ends. CDR3 length: 16 amino acids. This chain's CDR3 is CASSQDAQGFYNEQFF. The DNA for the CDR3 is TGCGCCAGCAGCCAAGATGCACAGGGCTTCTACAATGAGCAGTTCTTC.

This clone was seen once. In nucleotides, the CDR3 is TGTGCCAGCAGCTTAGTTGCCGGGAGTTTCACCGGGGAGCTGTTTTTT. It specifies CASSLVAGSFTGELFF. V and J are TRBV11-2 and TRBJ2-2, with D possibly being TRBD2 (6 bases). Trimming left V 1 base short and J 4 bases short, with 13 bases between. CDR1 and CDR2 (germline): SGHAT, FQNNGV. The CDR3 consists of 16 residues. Drawing the rest from reference TRBV11-2 and TRBJ2-2, the complete variable domain is EAGVAQSPRYKIIEKRQSVAFWCNPISGHATLYWYQQILGQGPKLLIQFQNNGVVDDSQLPKDRFSAERLKGVDSTLKIQPAKLEDSAVYLCASSLVAGSFTGELFFGEGSRLTVL.

The chain has TRBV4-1 and TRBJ1-5, with unresolved D. The CDR3 is made up of 14 amino acids. V was clipped by 1 base and J by 3 bases, with 7 bases between them. Per the germline V gene, CDR1 is MGHRA and CDR2 is YSYEKL. The DNA for the CDR3 is TGCGCCAGCAGCCAAGCAGGTCCCAATCAGCCCCAGCATTTT. It yields the protein CASSQAGPNQPQHF.